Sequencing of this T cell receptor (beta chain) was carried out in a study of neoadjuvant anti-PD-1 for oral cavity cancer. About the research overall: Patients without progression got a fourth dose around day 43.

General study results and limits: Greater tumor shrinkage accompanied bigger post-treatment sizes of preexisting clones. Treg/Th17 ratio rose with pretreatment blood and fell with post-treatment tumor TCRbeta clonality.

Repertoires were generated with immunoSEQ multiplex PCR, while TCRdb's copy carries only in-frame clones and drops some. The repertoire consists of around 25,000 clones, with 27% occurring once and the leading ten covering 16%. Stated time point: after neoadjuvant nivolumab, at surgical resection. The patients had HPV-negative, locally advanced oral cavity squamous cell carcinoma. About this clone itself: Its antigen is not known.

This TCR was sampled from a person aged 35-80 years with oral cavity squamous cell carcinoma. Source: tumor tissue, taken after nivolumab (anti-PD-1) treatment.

The CDR3 sequence: CVGTGGPYNEQFF. In DNA form, the CDR3 reads TGTGTCGGCACGGGGGGACCGTACAATGAGCAGTTCTTC. V gene TRBV7-9 combines with J gene TRBJ2-1, with 7 bases identical to TRBD2. This CDR3 is 13 amino acids long. In germline, CDR1 is SEHNR, CDR2 FQNEAQ (reference sequence). The whole variable domain, filled in from reference TRBV7-9 and TRBJ2-1, reads DTGVSQNPRHKITKRGQNVTFRCDPISEHNRLYWYRQTLGQGPEFLTYFQNEAQLEKSRLLSDRFSAERPKGSFSTLEIQRTEQGDSAMYLCVGTGGPYNEQFFGPGTRLTVL.